The clone carrying this T cell receptor beta chain was picked up many times. This sample stems from a study of early T cells in non-severe SARS-CoV-2 infection. Study context: The input, bulk RNA from unsorted whole blood, was sequenced, and chains were unpaired.

Each CDR3 protein gets one entry after TCRdb re-called the 5' RACE reads with MiXCR. Of roughly 26,000 distinct CDR3 sequences listed, approximately 4% are singletons. The germline V and J ends were trimmed by 3 bases and 3 bases, with 8 bases remaining between them. Germline values: CDR1 SQVTM, CDR2 ANQGSEA. This CDR3 has 12 amino acids. The TCR was taken from an adult who was a healthcare worker with PCR-confirmed SARS-CoV-2 infection or an uninfected control (not recorded which). Input material: whole blood. This sequence joins TRBV29-1 and TRBJ1-2; D perhaps matches TRBD1 (5 bases). CDR3 DNA: TGCAGCGTTGACGGAGGGGACTATGGCTACACCTTC. Its translation: CSVDGGDYGYTF.